Listed below are T cell receptor beta chains from one sample, sequenced in a study of blood T cell repertoires in COVID-19. Profiled with immunoSEQ multiplex PCR; TCRdb holds only in-frame clones, not every one. The table has about 260,000 clones, about 90% seen once. The sequencing sample was made of PBMCs or T cells enriched from blood (not recorded which). The source of these receptors is a woman between 25 and 40 years old with acute COVID-19. Each CDR3 is given with its conserved first and last residue. Each record gives: J gene, V gene, D gene, clone size, CDR3 DNA, CDR3 protein. A D gene is named only where the DNA matches it firmly. Expanded clones get a size class; other rows say once, few or many, or leave the size out.

>TRBJ1-6|TRBV27|TRBD1|NA
TGTGCCAGCAGTTTTGGGCAGGGGGATTCACCCCTCCACTTT
CASSFGQGDSPLHF
>TRBJ2-2|TRBV19|NA|NA
TGTGCCAGTAACCACTTGGCAGGGCGCGACACCGGGGAGCTGTTTTTT
CASNHLAGRDTGELFF
>TRBJ1-4|TRBV2|NA|NA
TGTGCCAGCAGCCCAACGGGGGGGCGGAATGAAAAACTGTTTTTT
CASSPTGGRNEKLFF
>TRBJ2-3|TRBV7-8|TRBD2|NA
TGTGCCAGCAGCTTACTCGGGAGGGAAACCACAGATACGCAGTATTTT
CASSLLGRETTDTQYF
>TRBJ1-4|TRBV5-1|NA|NA
TGCGCCAGCAGCTTGGATTTTGGGGGCGGGGAAAAACTGTTTTTT
CASSLDFGGGEKLFF
>TRBJ2-2|TRBV6-5|NA|NA
TGTGCCAGCAGTCGAATGTGGGGCGTGACCGGGGAGCTGTTTTTT
CASSRMWGVTGELFF
>TRBJ2-1|TRBV6-5|TRBD2|NA
TGTGCCAGCAGTTCAACCGGGACTAGCTCCTACAATGAGCAGTTCTTC
CASSSTGTSSYNEQFF
>TRBJ2-2|TRBV27|NA|NA
TGTGCCAGCAGTTTATCGGCTAGCACCGGGGAGCTGTTTTTT
CASSLSASTGELFF
>TRBJ2-7|TRBV4-2|NA|NA
TGTGCCAGCAGCCAAGATCTATACTACGAGCAGTACTTC
CASSQDLYYEQYF
>TRBJ2-1|TRBV7-9|TRBD2|NA
TGTGCCAGCAGCAGAGCGGGACGAATTGACAATGAGCAGTTCTTC
CASSRAGRIDNEQFF
>TRBJ1-2|TRBV28|NA|once
TGTGCCAGCACCCTTGGGGGGGCTGGCTATGGCTACACCTTC
CASTLGGAGYGYTF
>TRBJ2-2|TRBV3-1/TRBV3-2|TRBD2|NA
TGTGCCAGCAGCCAAGGACTAGCGGGAGACACCGGGGAGCTGTTTTTT
CASSQGLAGDTGELFF
>TRBJ1-5|TRBV19|NA|NA
TGTGCCAGTTCCTTTCCGGGACTTCCGGGCAATCAGCCCCAGCATTTT
CASSFPGLPGNQPQHF
>TRBJ1-5|TRBV28|NA|NA
TGTGCCAGCAGTTTATCTCGTTGGCAATTCAATCAGCCCCAGCATTTT
CASSLSRWQFNQPQHF
>TRBJ1-2|TRBV21-1|NA|NA
TGTGCCAGCACCCACGAGGGACAGGGGGCCGGGAACTATGGCTACACCTTC
CASTHEGQGAGNYGYTF
>TRBJ2-7|TRBV7-2|TRBD2|NA
TGTGCCAGCAGCCTAGGGACTAGCGAACTACGGGAGCAGTACTTC
CASSLGTSELREQYF
>TRBJ1-4|TRBV29-1|TRBD1|NA
TGCAGCGTTGCGTTAGGGACAGTCAATGAAAAACTGTTTTTT
CSVALGTVNEKLFF
>TRBJ2-1|TRBV10-3|TRBD2|NA
TGTGCCATCAGCGGGACGGGACTAGCGGGAGCTGGTGAGCAGTTCTTC
CAISGTGLAGAGEQFF
>TRBJ2-7|TRBV5-4|TRBD2|once
TGTGCCAGCAGCGGTGAGGCTAGCGGGAGAGACGAGCAGTACTTC
CASSGEASGRDEQYF
>TRBJ2-3|TRBV28|TRBD2|NA
TGTGCCAGCAGTGGGACTAGAGAGGGTACAGATACGCAGTATTTT
CASSGTREGTDTQYF
>TRBJ2-3|TRBV6-5|NA|NA
TGTGCCAGCATTGCCCCAGGGGCAGCAGATACGCAGTATTTT
CASIAPGAADTQYF
>TRBJ2-3|TRBV11-2|NA|NA
TGTGCCAGCAAGCAGGACAGCGGCACAGATACGCAGTATTTT
CASKQDSGTDTQYF
>TRBJ1-5|TRBV28|NA|NA
TGTGCCAGCAGGGAACCAACGAGGCCAAATCAGCCCCAGCATTTT
CASREPTRPNQPQHF
>TRBJ2-2|TRBV9|NA|NA
TGTGCCAGCAGCCCCTGGGAGGGGGCGGGAGGTTCCGGGGAGCTGTTTTTT
CASSPWEGAGGSGELFF
>TRBJ1-1|TRBV24-1|TRBD1|NA
TGTGCCACCAGCTCAGGGGGCGGAATTGAAGCTTTCTTT
CATSSGGGIEAFF
>TRBJ2-7|TRBV5-4|TRBD2|NA
TGTGCCAGCAGCTTCGGGGGGACTAGCGGGAGCCACGAGCAGTACTTC
CASSFGGTSGSHEQYF
>TRBJ1-2|TRBV7-8|NA|NA
TGTGCCAGCAGCGCCGGGACATTCTACACCTTC
CASSAGTFYTF
>TRBJ1-2|TRBV3-1/TRBV3-2|NA|NA
TGTGCCAGCTGGTCGGGCTATGGCTACACCTTC
CASWSGYGYTF
>TRBJ2-7|TRBV3-1/TRBV3-2|TRBD2|NA
TGTGCCAGCAGCCTCTGGCGCGGGAGTCTCTACGAGCAGTACTTC
CASSLWRGSLYEQYF
>TRBJ2-1|TRBV7-9|TRBD2|NA
TGTGCCAGCAGGCCGGGACTAGCGGGAGGGCCTGGTTTCATTGAGCAGTTCTTC
CASRPGLAGGPGFIEQFF
>TRBJ2-2|TRBV4-1|NA|NA
TGCGCCAGCAGCCTAGGGACTACCGGGGAGCTGTTTTTT
CASSLGTTGELFF
>TRBJ2-3|TRBV3-1/TRBV3-2|TRBD2|NA
TGTGCCAGCAGCCACCCGACTAGCGGGACCCGGCCGGATACGCAGTATTTT
CASSHPTSGTRPDTQYF
>TRBJ1-1|TRBV7-9|NA|NA
TGTGCCAGCAGCGCTCCGTCGACAGATGAAGCTTTCTTT
CASSAPSTDEAFF
>TRBJ2-3|TRBV5-4|NA|NA
TGTGCCGTTACCTATCCGGGGAACACAGATACGCAGTATTTT
CAVTYPGNTDTQYF
>TRBJ1-1|TRBV6-5|NA|once
TGTGCCAGCAGTTACTCAGAGATGATGAACACTGAAGCTTTCTTT
CASSYSEMMNTEAFF
>TRBJ1-2|TRBV28|TRBD1|NA
TGTGCCAGCAGTTTATGGGCAACAGGGGGAATTGGGGATGGCTACACCTTC
CASSLWATGGIGDGYTF
>TRBJ1-1|TRBV18|NA|NA
TGTGCCAGCTCACCACAAGGGGGGAACACTGAAGCTTTCTTT
CASSPQGGNTEAFF
>TRBJ2-7|TRBV6-5|TRBD2|once
TGTGCCAGCAGTTACAAGGGACTAGCGCTCTACGAGCAGTACTTC
CASSYKGLALYEQYF
>TRBJ2-7|TRBV27|TRBD2|NA
TGTGCCAGCAAAACTAGCGGAGCCGTCTACGAGCAGTACTTC
CASKTSGAVYEQYF
>TRBJ2-1|TRBV20-1|TRBD2|NA
TGCAGTGCTAGTTCCAGCGGGGATAACAATGAGCAGTTCTTC
CSASSSGDNNEQFF